What follows are 30 T cell receptor beta chains derived from one specimen sequenced in a study of OX40 agonist ivuxolimab in advanced cancers. Clones were sequenced by immunoSEQ multiplex PCR, and TCRdb holds only the in-frame ones, with some missing. The data contain tens of thousands of clones, approximately 90% of them seen just once; the ten biggest clones take up 30% to 35%. The sample in question was CD4+ or CD8+ T cells sorted from blood, obtained in a trial of the OX40 agonist ivuxolimab. The origin of the receptors is an adult with an advanced solid tumor such as melanoma, head and neck, liver or kidney cancer.

This chain links TRBV4-2 with TRBJ1-6, with D possibly being TRBD1 (5 bases). V lost 4 bases and J lost 9, with 13 bases in between. The CDR3 contains 14 residues. Per germline, CDR1 LGHNA and CDR2 YNFKEQ. For the CDR3, the DNA is TGTGCCAGCAGCCGTCTCGGGGGGATTTCACCCCTCCACTTT. Its protein product is CASSRLGGISPLHF.

V usage is TRBV28 and J usage is TRBJ1-2; a possible D gene is TRBD1 (5 bases). This CDR3 spans 13 amino acids. Trimming shortened V by 11 bases and J by 2 bases, and 15 bases separated the two germline ends. CDR1 is MDHEN and CDR2 is SYDVKM in the germline V gene. CDR3 DNA sequence: TGTGCCTCCGACTCGGGGCCGAACTATGGCTACACCTTC. Translating it yields CASDSGPNYGYTF.

The rearrangement joins TRBV27 to TRBJ2-3, with D uncertain. The CDR3 runs 13 residues. V was cut by 3 bases and J by 0 bases, with 4 bases left in between. Germline V gene lookup returns CDR1 MNHEY and CDR2 SMNVEV (reference sequence). The CDR3 DNA reads as TGTGCCAGCAGTTTCGGTAGCACAGATACGCAGTATTTT. Protein sequence: CASSFGSTDTQYF.

This clone came up once. The chain recombines TRBV5-1 with TRBJ1-1; D remains ambiguous. The germline V gene has CDR1 SGHRS and CDR2 YFSETQ. The CDR3 has 15 residues. V was trimmed by 4 bases and J by 1 base, leaving 14 bases between them. The CDR3: CASSPGSGTNTEAFF. The CDR3 DNA is TGCGCCAGCAGCCCGGGTTCGGGAACGAACACTGAAGCTTTCTTT.

This chain connects TRBV2 to TRBJ2-5; 10 positions match TRBD2. CDR1 is SNHLY and CDR2 is FYNNEI in the germline V gene. The J segment lost 2 bases and the V segment lost 1 base, leaving 10 bases of the junction unmatched. This CDR3 is built from 18 residues. CDR3 loop: CASSEGLAGGRGQETQYF. The CDR3 region has the DNA TGTGCCAGCAGTGAAGGGTTAGCGGGAGGCCGGGGGCAAGAGACCCAGTACTTC.

The rearrangement joins TRBV7-9 to TRBJ1-1; perhaps TRBD1 as D (6 bases). The germline V and J ends were trimmed by 5 bases and 10 bases, with 17 bases remaining between them. The CDR3 length is 13 residues. Germline lookup yields CDR1 SEHNR and CDR2 FQNEAQ (reference sequence). The CDR3 DNA reads as TGTGCCAGCAGCCCAGGACAGCCTGTAGGAGCTTTCTTT. Translated: CASSPGQPVGAFF.

The chain has TRBV6-1 and TRBJ2-1; 10 bases agree with TRBD2. The germline gives CDR1 MNHNS, CDR2 SASEGT. J lost 7 bases, V lost 2 bases, and 14 bases had no gene match. This CDR3 region has 18 residues. The CDR3 sequence is CASSEFGVAGGRKNEQFF. The CDR3 DNA follows: TGTGCCAGCAGTGAATTTGGGGTAGCGGGAGGCAGGAAAAATGAGCAGTTCTTC.

The rearrangement uses TRBV12-5 and TRBJ1-2, with 8 bases lining up with TRBD1. The CDR3 contains 12 residues. From germline, CDR1 is LGHNT and CDR2 FRNRAP. After removal of 6 bases from V and 7 bases from J, the junction contained 4 bases not matched to a gene. CDR3 nucleotide sequence: TGTGCTAGTGGCGGGACAGGTAGTGGCTACACCTTC. Encoded protein: CASGGTGSGYTF.

The chain links TRBV27 to TRBJ1-2; possibly TRBD1 for D (5 bases). V dropped 6 bases and J dropped 7 bases, with 12 bases sitting between them. The CDR3 consists of 12 residues. The germline gives CDR1 MNHEY, CDR2 SMNVEV (reference sequence). DNA of the CDR3: TGTGCCAGCAGGACGGGGCAGAGTGGCTACACCTTC. Translation gives CASRTGQSGYTF.

This chain uses TRBV6-1 with TRBJ1-3; D gene uncertain. Germline assignment: CDR1 MNHNS and CDR2 SASEGT. V lost 10 bases to trimming and J lost 4 bases, with 14 bases between them. CDR3 size: 13 residues. CDR3: CATWADFGNTIYF. DNA for the CDR3: TGTGCCACCTGGGCGGATTTCGGAAACACCATATATTTT.

V is TRBV9 and J is TRBJ2-7; TRBD1 or TRBD2 may be the D gene (5 bases each). The V gene's germline CDR1 is SGDLS and CDR2 YYNGEE. The CDR3 runs to 13 residues. Trimming took off 5 bases at V and 1 base at J, with 10 bases between the two ends. CDR3 nucleotide sequence: TGTGCCAGCAGTGGGACGCGGTCCTACGAGCAGTACTTC. Translation gives CASSGTRSYEQYF.

J is TRBJ2-1 and V is TRBV6-5, with 13 positions matching TRBD2. V was clipped by 4 bases and J by 7 bases; unmatched bases: 4. Germline V CDR1 and CDR2: MNHEY, SVGAGI. The CDR3 has 15 residues. The CDR3 sequence is CASSFGLAGVNEQFF. The CDR3 bases are TGTGCCAGCAGTTTCGGACTAGCGGGAGTGAATGAGCAGTTCTTC.

With regard to this clone: At one end the junction does not follow the germline gene, possibly because of a read error. CDR3 DNA: TGTGTCAGCAGCCACGGTAAGGGGCTCTACGAGCAGTACTTC. Protein: CVSSHGKGLYEQYF. The chain uses TRBV7-2 and TRBJ2-7; possible D gene TRBD1, 5 bases. Germline values: CDR1 SGHTA, CDR2 FQGNSA. This CDR3 is 14 amino acids long.

The V and J genes are TRBV9 and TRBJ2-2; the D gene is possibly TRBD2 (5 bases). The CDR3 consists of 13 residues. CDR1 is SGDLS, CDR2 YYNGEE, per germline. Trimming took off 0 bases at V and 5 bases at J, with 5 bases between the two ends. CDR3 DNA: TGTGCCAGCAGCGTAGGGAGGACCGGGGAGCTGTTTTTT. Translated: CASSVGRTGELFF.

The chain recombines TRBV18 with TRBJ2-5; 9 bases line up with TRBD2. CDR1 and CDR2 (germline): KGHSH, LQKENI. V gave up 2 bases and J gave up 1 base; unmatched junction bases: 8. The CDR3 length is 17 residues. For the CDR3, the DNA is TGTGCCAGCTCACCAGACCTAGCGGGACCCCTCCAAGAGACCCAGTACTTC. Its protein product is CASSPDLAGPLQETQYF.

The chain is built from TRBV4-2 and TRBJ2-3; the match to TRBD2 covers 10 bases. The CDR3 covers 18 residues. CDR1 is LGHNA, CDR2 YNFKEQ, per germline. V was clipped by 0 bases and J by 5 bases; unmatched bases: 11. The CDR3 nucleotides read TGTGCCAGCAGCCAAGATGCCTTACTAGCGGGACCGGGAGATACGCAGTATTTT. Protein product: CASSQDALLAGPGDTQYF.

CDR3 protein: CASSSDRNQPQHF. The DNA of the CDR3 is TGTGCCAGCAGTTCGGACAGGAATCAGCCCCAGCATTTT. This chain links TRBV27 with TRBJ1-5; 7 bases are shared with TRBD1. The germline gives CDR1 MNHEY, CDR2 SMNVEV (reference sequence). V dropped 4 bases and J dropped 4; count of bases not matched to a gene: 1. The CDR3 totals 13 residues.

This clone was recorded once. The rearrangement links TRBV7-2 to TRBJ2-3; TRBD2 is a possible D gene (7 bases). CDR3 length: 14 amino acids. V was trimmed by 7 bases and J by 5 bases, leaving 16 bases between them. Germline V gene lookup returns CDR1 SGHTA and CDR2 FQGNSA. The CDR3 protein is CASNLGGGEDTQYF. Here the CDR3 DNA reads TGTGCCAGCAACCTTGGGGGGGGCGAAGATACGCAGTATTTT.

CDR3 protein: CASSLDWGDQPQHF. CDR3 DNA: TGTGCCAGCAGCTTAGATTGGGGGGACCAGCCCCAGCATTTT. The genes are TRBV11-2 and TRBJ1-5; tentative D call: TRBD1 (5 bases). The CDR3 consists of 14 residues. V lost 0 bases, J lost 7 bases, and 10 bases lay in between. The germline CDR1 and CDR2 sequences are SGHAT and FQNNGV.

The V and J genes are TRBV18 and TRBJ2-1, with TRBD2 matching over 7 bases. Germline V gene data show CDR1 as KGHSH and CDR2 as LQKENI. The CDR3 consists of 12 residues. V lost 8 bases, J lost 5 bases, and 3 bases stayed unmatched. The CDR3 nucleotides read TGTGCCAGCGCCGGACTAGACAATGAGCAGTTCTTC. This codes for CASAGLDNEQFF.

The gene calls are TRBV19 and TRBJ2-5, with 9 bases that match TRBD2. The CDR3 is 15 amino acids. Looked up from germline, CDR1 is LNHDA and CDR2 is SQIVND (reference sequence). V lost 5 bases, J lost 3 bases, and 7 bases stayed unmatched. The CDR3, as DNA: TGTGCCAGTAGTTGGGGCGGGAGGGCAAAAGAGACCCAGTACTTC. This translates into CASSWGGRAKETQYF.

The chain combines TRBV29-1 with TRBJ2-1; D gene ambiguous. The germline gives CDR1 SQVTM, CDR2 ANQGSEA. This CDR3 has 12 amino acids. Deletions cut 7 bases from V and 0 bases from J, with 7 bases between. Here the CDR3 DNA reads TGCAGCGCTCCTAGCTCCTACAATGAGCAGTTCTTC. It yields the protein CSAPSSYNEQFF.

In DNA form, the CDR3 reads TGTGCCAGCAGTTCCACAGGGTCCCGAGAGACCCAGTACTTC. Its translation: CASSSTGSRETQYF. The chain uses TRBV27 and TRBJ2-5, with D tentatively TRBD1 (6 bases). Germline assignment: CDR1 MNHEY and CDR2 SMNVEV (reference sequence). V lost 4 bases to trimming and J lost 4 bases, with 13 bases between them. This CDR3 contains 14 residues.

This chain links TRBV27 with TRBJ2-1; D might be TRBD2 (6 bases). The CDR3 sequence is 16 residues long. The V and J ends lost 4 bases and 5 bases respectively, with 18 bases between them. The V gene's germline CDR1 is MNHEY and CDR2 SMNVEV (reference sequence). The CDR3 loop reads CASSSLLAVDDNEQFF. CDR3 sequence (DNA): TGTGCCAGCAGTTCCCTTTTAGCGGTTGACGACAATGAGCAGTTCTTC.

The rearrangement links TRBV4-1 to TRBJ2-7; 8 bases map to TRBD2. The germline CDR1 and CDR2 sequences are MGHRA and YSYEKL. The trim removed 6 bases at V and 7 bases at J, leaving 11 bases unmatched. The CDR3 runs 14 residues. The CDR3 DNA sequence: TGCGCCAGCAGATACCAAGCGGGGGTCGGAGAGCAGTACTTC. Amino acid sequence: CASRYQAGVGEQYF.

The chain recombines TRBV7-9 with TRBJ1-4, with D maybe TRBD1 (6 bases). This CDR3 has 13 residues. Trimming stripped 5 bases from V and 12 bases from J, with 16 bases between. Germline V gives CDR1 SEHNR, CDR2 FQNEAQ (reference sequence). Here the CDR3 reads CASSPDSDGELFF. In DNA form, the CDR3 reads TGTGCCAGCAGCCCGGACAGCGACGGGGAACTGTTTTTT.

The V gene is TRBV5-1, the J gene TRBJ2-3; D is possibly TRBD1 (6 bases). This CDR3 has 14 residues. V was shortened by 4 bases and J by 1 base, with 10 bases between the two germline ends. CDR1 SGHRS and CDR2 YFSETQ come from the germline V gene. The CDR3 loop reads CASSGAGGTDTQYF. The CDR3 DNA is TGCGCCAGCAGCGGGGCAGGGGGCACAGATACGCAGTATTTT.

The rearrangement joins TRBV10-2 to TRBJ1-6, with 9 bases matching TRBD1. The CDR3 runs 17 residues. CDR1 WSHSY and CDR2 SAAADI come from the germline V gene. The trim removed 6 bases at V and 7 bases at J, leaving 13 bases unmatched. The CDR3 DNA sequence: TGCGCCAGCAGCCAACCCCCCGGGACAGGGTTGAATTCACCCCTCCACTTT. As protein: CASSQPPGTGLNSPLHF.

V is TRBV29-1 and J is TRBJ2-1; 10 nucleotides agree with TRBD2. The CDR3 covers 15 residues. V trimming: 7 bases; J trimming: 3 bases; junction bases outside the gene matches: 9. Looked up from germline, CDR1 is SQVTM and CDR2 is ANQGSEA. The DNA for the CDR3 is TGCAGCGGGGGGTCTAGCGGGAGCTTCTACAATGAGCAGTTCTTC. Its translation: CSGGSSGSFYNEQFF.

A few counts support this clone. In DNA, the CDR3 is TGTGCCAGCAGTGAATACGAGCAGTACTTC. Translating it yields CASSEYEQYF. This chain joins TRBV6-1 and TRBJ2-7, with unresolved D. Germline assignment: CDR1 MNHNS and CDR2 SASEGT. The germline V and J ends were trimmed by 2 bases and 4 bases, with 0 bases remaining between them. The CDR3 consists of 10 residues.